The 23 T cell receptor beta chains below come from one sample, sequenced in a study of identical twins. TCRdb re-derived calls from the 5' RACE reads in MiXCR, one entry per CDR3 protein. The repertoire consists of 1.5 million to 2 million distinct CDR3 sequences, with roughly 35% occurring once and the leading ten covering around 0.25%. Sample: cord blood. These receptors were obtained from a newborn girl in good health.

This rearrangement joins TRBV25-1 to TRBJ2-7; D gene ambiguous. The CDR3 is 14 amino acids. Trimming shortened V by 1 base and J by 2 bases, and 9 bases separated the two germline ends. Germline V gene lookup returns CDR1 MGHDK and CDR2 SYGVNS. The CDR3, as DNA: TGTGCCAGCAGTGAATCGAAGGTGCCCTACGAGCAGTACTTC. This sequence encodes CASSESKVPYEQYF.

The chain links TRBV9 to TRBJ2-5; 9 bases map to TRBD2. J gave up 2 bases and V 2 bases, and 7 bases lay outside the gene matches. The CDR3 consists of 16 residues. The germline gives CDR1 SGDLS, CDR2 YYNGEE. The CDR3 protein is CASSVSRLAGQETQYF. The DNA of the CDR3 is TGTGCCAGCAGCGTCTCCCGGCTAGCGGGACAAGAGACCCAGTACTTC.

This clonotype is a singleton in its sample. This sequence joins TRBV10-2 and TRBJ2-3; 9 positions agree with TRBD1. V lost 2 bases to trimming and J lost 6 bases; unmatched junction nucleotides: 6. Germline V CDR1 and CDR2: WSHSY, SAAADI. The CDR3 totals 15 residues. This CDR3 reads CASSEIGQGRDTQYF. The CDR3 region has the DNA TGCGCCAGCAGTGAGATAGGACAGGGGAGGGATACGCAGTATTTT.

The chain couples TRBV24-1 to TRBJ2-1, with D tentatively TRBD1 or TRBD2 (5 bases each). Trimming shortened V by 3 bases and J by 5 bases, and 13 bases separated the two germline ends. Germline-derived CDR1 and CDR2 are KGHDR and SFDVKD. The CDR3 runs to 15 residues. The CDR3 nucleotides are TGTGCCACCAGTGATGCCGGGACCCCTCACAATGAGCAGTTCTTC. Translation gives CATSDAGTPHNEQFF.

This sequence joins TRBV21-1 and TRBJ2-1; TRBD2 is the table's D call, not checked against the DNA. TRBV21-1 is a pseudogene locus. The CDR3 is 16 residues long. CDR3 sequence: CASSKILQRGYNEQFF. DNA of the CDR3: TGTGCCAGCAGCAAAATCTTACAGCGGGGATACAATGAGCAGTTCTTC.

The gene calls are TRBV20-1 and TRBJ2-5; tentatively, D is TRBD2 (6 bases). Trimming left V 1 base short and J 11 bases short, with 17 bases between. The germline CDR1 and CDR2 sequences are DFQATT and SNEGSKA (reference sequence). The CDR3 length is 13 residues. CDR3 loop: CSARAGITREQYF. Written as DNA, the CDR3 is TGCAGTGCTAGAGCGGGTATAACCCGGGAGCAGTACTTC.

As for this clonotype: One base away lies a much larger clone, so this may be a sequencing read error. The chain combines TRBV4-2 with TRBJ2-7; D unclear. The CDR3 extends over 14 amino acids. CDR1 is LGHNA, CDR2 YNFKEQ, per germline. The CDR3 reads CAGSQDRLDYEQYF. The CDR3 nucleotides are TGTGCCGGCAGCCAAGATAGACTGGACTACGAGCAGTACTTC.

The V call is TRBV6-1, the J call TRBJ2-1; 10 positions match TRBD2. CDR1 is MNHNS and CDR2 is SASEGT in the germline V gene. This CDR3 region has 16 residues. The trim removed 5 bases at V and 8 bases at J, leaving 12 bases unmatched. The CDR3: CASSPQAGGPVDEQFF. CDR3 coding DNA: TGTGCCAGCAGTCCACAAGCGGGGGGGCCGGTGGATGAGCAGTTCTTC.

This clonotype was counted only a few times. CDR3 DNA: TGCAGCGTTGAACAGGGGGCGAGCCAAGAGACCCAGTACTTC. Translation: CSVEQGASQETQYF. The chain couples TRBV29-1 to TRBJ2-5, with 8 bases fitting TRBD1. Trimming cost V 2 bases and J 1 base; bases outside gene matches: 3. Germline V gives CDR1 SQVTM, CDR2 ANQGSEA. The CDR3 consists of 14 residues. Together with reference TRBV29-1 and TRBJ2-5, the CDR3 gives the full variable domain: SAVISQKPSRDICQRGTSLTIQCQVDSQVTMMFWYRQQPGQSLTLIATANQGSEATYESGFVIDKFPISRPNLTFSTLTVSNMSPEDSSIYLCSVEQGASQETQYFGPGTRLLVL.

In this sample, this clonotype turned up a few times. The chain recombines TRBV20-1 with TRBJ2-1; 8 nucleotides line up with TRBD2. The V and J ends lost 0 bases and 5 bases, in that order; junction bases with no gene match: 9. The CDR3 extends over 16 amino acids. Germline V gene sequence: CDR1 DFQATT, CDR2 SNEGSKA (reference sequence). The CDR3 bases are TGCAGTGCTAGAGAGTTGCGGGAGGATATCAACAATGAGCAGTTCTTC. It translates to CSARELREDINNEQFF.

A remark on this clonotype: This may be a read error: a much more frequent sequence differs by one nucleotide. V is TRBV20-1 and J is TRBJ1-2, with 7 nucleotides matching TRBD1. Germline V CDR1 and CDR2: DFQATT, SNEGSKA (reference sequence). V lost 3 bases to trimming and J lost 12 bases; unmatched junction nucleotides: 10. CDR3 length: 12 amino acids. The CDR3 DNA reads as TGCAGTGCTAGCGGGACAGTCGAACTCCACACCTTC. It specifies CSASGTVELHTF.

In the case of this clonotype: Germline is not matched at one junction end, which may reflect a read error. The CDR3 sequence is CASSQEPGQLYNVQFF. CDR3 DNA: TGCGCCAGCAGCCAAGAGCCGGGACAGTTATACAATGTGCAGTTCTTC. This sequence joins TRBV4-1 and TRBJ2-1, with 7 bases aligning to TRBD1. The CDR3 length is 16 residues. Germline values: CDR1 MGHRA, CDR2 YSYEKL.

The chain has TRBV6-6 and TRBJ1-4; maybe TRBD1 (5 bases). V dropped 3 bases and J dropped 7 bases, with 15 bases sitting between them. The CDR3 extends over 15 amino acids. Germline values: CDR1 MNHNY, CDR2 SVGAGI (reference sequence). As DNA, the CDR3 is TGTGCCAGCAGTTATTCAGGGCAGGAAAGTGAAAAACTGTTTTTT. It specifies CASSYSGQESEKLFF.

As for this clonotype: This may stem from a read error, because a much larger clone lies one nucleotide away. The chain employs TRBV10-3 and TRBJ2-1; 7 nucleotides align to TRBD1. This CDR3 has 15 residues. Germline loops: CDR1 ENHRY, CDR2 SYGVKD. CDR3 sequence (DNA): TGTGCCATCAGTGAGAACAGGGGCTCCTACGATGAGCAGTTCTTC. Amino acids: CAISENRGSYDEQFF.

The chain employs TRBV28 and TRBJ1-2; D call uncertain. Germline CDR1 reads MDHEN; CDR2 reads SYDVKM. Trimming took off 3 bases at V and 4 bases at J, with 6 bases between the two ends. This CDR3 is 12 amino acids long. CDR3 in DNA: TGTGCCAGCAGTTTTTTGGCCTATGGCTACACCTTC. This encodes CASSFLAYGYTF.

The chain joins TRBV7-2 to TRBJ1-2, with D perhaps TRBD1 (5 bases). Trimming took 2 bases from V and 2 from J, leaving 9 bases between them. Germline V gene sequence: CDR1 SGHTA, CDR2 FQGNSA. This CDR3 has 14 residues. The chain's CDR3 is CASSLQGWNYGYTF. CDR3 nucleotides: TGTGCCAGCAGCTTACAGGGTTGGAACTATGGCTACACCTTC.

V gene TRBV27 combines with J gene TRBJ2-7; TRBD1 might be the D (5 bases). This CDR3 contains 13 residues. V lost 6 bases and J lost 5, with 14 bases in between. The germline CDR1 and CDR2 sequences are MNHEY and SMNVEV (reference sequence). In nucleotides, the CDR3 is TGTGCCAGCAGCTTCGACAGATCCAACGAGCAGTACTTC. This encodes CASSFDRSNEQYF.

This clonotype was seen only a few times. The V call is TRBV20-1, the J call TRBJ2-1; TRBD1 aligns across 7 bases. The CDR3 is 13 residues long. J gave up 5 bases and V 4 bases, and 5 bases lay outside the gene matches. Germline CDR1 is DFQATT and CDR2 is SNEGSKA (reference sequence). The CDR3 DNA reads TGCAGTGCTAAGTGGGACAGAAACAATGAGCAGTTCTTC. Its protein is CSAKWDRNNEQFF.

V is TRBV20-1 and J is TRBJ2-1; D uncertain. V lost 3 bases and J 6 bases, leaving 15 bases between the germline ends. Germline values: CDR1 DFQATT, CDR2 SNEGSKA (reference sequence). The CDR3 runs 14 residues. CDR3 residues: CSASFLGQTNEQFF. In DNA form, the CDR3 reads TGCAGTGCTAGTTTTCTAGGCCAGACCAATGAGCAGTTCTTC.

This chain links TRBV20-1 with TRBJ2-2, with 13 bases aligning to TRBD2. Germline loops: CDR1 DFQATT, CDR2 SNEGSKA (reference sequence). The CDR3 totals 16 residues. The CDR3 reads CSDLGTSGTNTGELFF. Here the CDR3 DNA reads TGCAGCGATCTGGGGACTAGCGGGACGAACACCGGGGAGCTGTTTTTT.

The chain joins TRBV6-5 to TRBJ2-6; the match to TRBD2 covers 11 bases. The CDR3 runs 19 residues. The germline V gene encodes CDR1 MNHEY and CDR2 SVGAGI. V gave up 0 bases and J gave up 4 bases; unmatched junction bases: 8. As DNA, the CDR3 is TGTGCCAGCAGTTACTCCCTAGCGGGAGGCAATTCCGGGGCCAACGTCCTGACTTTC. Protein: CASSYSLAGGNSGANVLTF.

This clonotype was observed a few times. The J gene is TRBJ2-3, the V gene TRBV20-1; unclear D gene. Between the trimmed V and J ends, which lost 3 bases and 2 bases, there was a span of 6 bases. Germline CDR1 reads DFQATT; CDR2 reads SNEGSKA (reference sequence). The CDR3 is 12 amino acids. The CDR3 region has the DNA TGCAGTGCTAGGCCGAACACAGATACGCAGTATTTT. Translating gives CSARPNTDTQYF.

In this sample, this clonotype turned up a few times. Since a much larger clone is just one base distant, this may be a read error. The J gene is TRBJ2-5, the V gene TRBV9; D is unresolved. Per germline, CDR1 SGDLS and CDR2 YYNGEE. The V and J ends lost 0 bases and 4 bases respectively, with 4 bases between them. This CDR3 has 12 residues. CDR3 residues: CASSVGTETQYF. CDR3 nucleotide sequence: TGTGCCAGCAGCGTAGGGACAGAGACCCAGTACTTC.